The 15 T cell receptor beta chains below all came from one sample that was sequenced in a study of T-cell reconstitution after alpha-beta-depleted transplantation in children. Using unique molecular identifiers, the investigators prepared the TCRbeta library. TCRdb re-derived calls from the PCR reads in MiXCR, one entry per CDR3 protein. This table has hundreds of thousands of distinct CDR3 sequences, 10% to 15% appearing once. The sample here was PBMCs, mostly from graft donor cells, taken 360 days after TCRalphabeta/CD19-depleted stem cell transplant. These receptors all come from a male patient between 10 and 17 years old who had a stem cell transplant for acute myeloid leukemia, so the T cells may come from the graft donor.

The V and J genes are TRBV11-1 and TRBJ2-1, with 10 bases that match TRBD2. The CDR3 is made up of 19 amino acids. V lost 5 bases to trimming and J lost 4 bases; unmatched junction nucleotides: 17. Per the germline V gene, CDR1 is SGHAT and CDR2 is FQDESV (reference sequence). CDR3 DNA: TGTGCCAGCAGCCCGGGACTAGCGCTCTTCACCGACGGATACAATGAGCAGTTCTTC. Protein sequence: CASSPGLALFTDGYNEQFF.

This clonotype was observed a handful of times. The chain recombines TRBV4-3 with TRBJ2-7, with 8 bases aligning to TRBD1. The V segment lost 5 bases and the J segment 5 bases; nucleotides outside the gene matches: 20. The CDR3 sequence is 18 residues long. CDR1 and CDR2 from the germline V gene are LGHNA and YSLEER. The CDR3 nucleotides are TGCGCCAGCAGCTTACCTACGGACGTAGGACAGGGTCTCCACGAGCAGTACTTC. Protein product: CASSLPTDVGQGLHEQYF.

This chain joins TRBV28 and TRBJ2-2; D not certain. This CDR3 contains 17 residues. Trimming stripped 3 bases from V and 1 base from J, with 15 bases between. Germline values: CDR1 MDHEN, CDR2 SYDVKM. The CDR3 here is CASSFPWARRNTGELFF. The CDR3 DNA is TGTGCCAGCAGTTTCCCCTGGGCGCGTCGGAACACCGGGGAGCTGTTTTTT.

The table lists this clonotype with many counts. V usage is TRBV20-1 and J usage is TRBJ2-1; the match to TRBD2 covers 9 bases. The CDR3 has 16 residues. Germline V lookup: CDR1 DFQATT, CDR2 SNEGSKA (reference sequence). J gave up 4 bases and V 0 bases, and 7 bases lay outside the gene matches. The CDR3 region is CSARDRGLARYNEQFF. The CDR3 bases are TGCAGTGCTAGAGATCGCGGACTAGCGCGTTACAATGAGCAGTTCTTC.

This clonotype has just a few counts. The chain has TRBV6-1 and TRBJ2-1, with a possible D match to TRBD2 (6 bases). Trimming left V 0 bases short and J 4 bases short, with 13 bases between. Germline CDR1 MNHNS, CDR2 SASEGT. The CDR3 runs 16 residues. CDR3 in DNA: TGTGCCAGCAGTGAAGCGAAAACGGGAGCTTACAATGAGCAGTTCTTC. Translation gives CASSEAKTGAYNEQFF.

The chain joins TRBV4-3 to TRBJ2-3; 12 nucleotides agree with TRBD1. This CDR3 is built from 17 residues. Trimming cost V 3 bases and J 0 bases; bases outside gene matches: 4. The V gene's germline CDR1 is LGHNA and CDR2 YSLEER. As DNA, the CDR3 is TGCGCCAGCAGCCACCGGGACAGGGGGCTTAGCACAGATACGCAGTATTTT. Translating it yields CASSHRDRGLSTDTQYF.

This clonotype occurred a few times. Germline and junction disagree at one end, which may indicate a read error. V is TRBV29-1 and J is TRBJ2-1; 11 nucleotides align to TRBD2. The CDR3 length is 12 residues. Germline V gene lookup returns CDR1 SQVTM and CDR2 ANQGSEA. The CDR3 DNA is TGCCAGGTAGCGGGAGGGTACACTGAGCAGTTCTTC. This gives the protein CQVAGGYTEQFF.

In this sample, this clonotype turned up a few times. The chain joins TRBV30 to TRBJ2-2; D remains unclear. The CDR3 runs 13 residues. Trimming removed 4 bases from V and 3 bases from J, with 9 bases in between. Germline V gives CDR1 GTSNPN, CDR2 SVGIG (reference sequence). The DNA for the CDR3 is TGTGCCTGGAAATTCAAGCACACCGGGGAGCTGTTTTTT. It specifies CAWKFKHTGELFF.

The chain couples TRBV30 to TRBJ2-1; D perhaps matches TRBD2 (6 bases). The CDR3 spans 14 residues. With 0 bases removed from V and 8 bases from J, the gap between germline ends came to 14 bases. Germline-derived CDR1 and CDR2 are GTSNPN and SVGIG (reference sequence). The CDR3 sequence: CAWSVAGLPYEQFF. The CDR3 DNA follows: TGTGCCTGGAGTGTAGCGGGCCTTCCCTATGAGCAGTTCTTC.

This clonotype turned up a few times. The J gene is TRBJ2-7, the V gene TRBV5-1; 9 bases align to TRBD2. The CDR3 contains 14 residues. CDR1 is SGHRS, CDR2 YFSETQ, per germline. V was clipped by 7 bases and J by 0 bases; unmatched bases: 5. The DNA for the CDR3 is TGCGCCAGCCGACTAGCGGCCAGCTCCTACGAGCAGTACTTC. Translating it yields CASRLAASSYEQYF.

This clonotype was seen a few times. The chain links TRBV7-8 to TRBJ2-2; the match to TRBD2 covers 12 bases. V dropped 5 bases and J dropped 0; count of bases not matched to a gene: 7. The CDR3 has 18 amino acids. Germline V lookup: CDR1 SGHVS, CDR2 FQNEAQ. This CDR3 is CASSITGTSGSNTGELFF. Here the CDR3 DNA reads TGTGCCAGCAGCATTACCGGGACTAGCGGGTCGAACACCGGGGAGCTGTTTTTT.

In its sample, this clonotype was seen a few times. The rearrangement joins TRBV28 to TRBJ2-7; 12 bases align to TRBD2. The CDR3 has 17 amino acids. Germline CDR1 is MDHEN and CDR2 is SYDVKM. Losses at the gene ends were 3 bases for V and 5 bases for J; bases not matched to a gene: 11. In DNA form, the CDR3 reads TGTGCCAGCAGTTTGTTTAGGCTAGCGGGAGGGCCCCACGAGCAGTACTTC. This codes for CASSLFRLAGGPHEQYF.

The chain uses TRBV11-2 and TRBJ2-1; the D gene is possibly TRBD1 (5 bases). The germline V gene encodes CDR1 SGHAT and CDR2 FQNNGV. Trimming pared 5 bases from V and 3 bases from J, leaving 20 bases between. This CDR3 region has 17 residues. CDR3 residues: CASSPPSWQGFYNEQFF. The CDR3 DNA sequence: TGTGCCAGCAGCCCACCTTCCTGGCAGGGCTTCTACAATGAGCAGTTCTTC.

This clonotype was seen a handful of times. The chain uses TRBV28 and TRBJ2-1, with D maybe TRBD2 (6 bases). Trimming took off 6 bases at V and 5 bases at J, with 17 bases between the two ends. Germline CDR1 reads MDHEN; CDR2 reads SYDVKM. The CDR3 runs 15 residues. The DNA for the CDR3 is TGTGCCAGCAGCCGCCCCTTCGCGGGGAACAATGAGCAGTTCTTC. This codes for CASSRPFAGNNEQFF. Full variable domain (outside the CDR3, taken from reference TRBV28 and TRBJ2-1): DVKVTQSSRYLVKRTGEKVFLECVQDMDHENMFWYRQDPGLGLRLIYFSYDVKMKEKGDIPEGYSVSREKKERFSLILESASTNQTSMYLCASSRPFAGNNEQFFGPGTRLTVL.

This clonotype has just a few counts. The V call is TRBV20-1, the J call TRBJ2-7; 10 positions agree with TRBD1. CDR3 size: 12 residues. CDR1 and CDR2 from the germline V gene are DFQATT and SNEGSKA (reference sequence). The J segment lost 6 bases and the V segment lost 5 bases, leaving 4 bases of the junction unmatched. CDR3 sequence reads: CSAPGTGVEQYF. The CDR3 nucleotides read TGCAGTGCTCCCGGGACAGGGGTCGAGCAGTACTTC.